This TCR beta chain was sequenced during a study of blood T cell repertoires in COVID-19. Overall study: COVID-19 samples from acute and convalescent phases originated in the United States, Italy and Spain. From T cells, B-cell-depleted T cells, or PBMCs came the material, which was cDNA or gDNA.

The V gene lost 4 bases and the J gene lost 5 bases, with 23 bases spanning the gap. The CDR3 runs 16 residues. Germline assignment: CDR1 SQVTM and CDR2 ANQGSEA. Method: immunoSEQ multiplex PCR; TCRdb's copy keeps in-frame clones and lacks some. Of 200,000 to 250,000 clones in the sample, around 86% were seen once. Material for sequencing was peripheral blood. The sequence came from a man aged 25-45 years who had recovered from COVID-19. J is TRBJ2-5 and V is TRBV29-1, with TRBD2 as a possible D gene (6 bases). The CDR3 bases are TGCAGCGTTGTATTCGGAGGGTCCATGCGTTCGGAGACCCAGTACTTC. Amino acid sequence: CSVVFGGSMRSETQYF.